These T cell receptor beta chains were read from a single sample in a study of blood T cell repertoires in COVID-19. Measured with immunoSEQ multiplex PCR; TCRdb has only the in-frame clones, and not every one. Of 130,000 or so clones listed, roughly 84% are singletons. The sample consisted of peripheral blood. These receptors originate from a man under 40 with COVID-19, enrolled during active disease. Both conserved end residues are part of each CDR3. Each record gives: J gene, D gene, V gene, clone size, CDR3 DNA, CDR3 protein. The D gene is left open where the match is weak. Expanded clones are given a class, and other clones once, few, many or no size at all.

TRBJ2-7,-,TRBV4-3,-,TGCGCCAGCAGCCAAGGAATGGAGTACGAGCAGTACTTC,CASSQGMEYEQYF
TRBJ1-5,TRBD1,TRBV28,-,TGTGCCAGCAGCCACCAAGGGACAGCCAGGAGAAGGCCCCAGCATTTT,CASSHQGTARRRPQHF
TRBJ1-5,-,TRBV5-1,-,TGCGCCAGCAGCCTTGGGCCGGGGTCCAATCAGCCCCAGCATTTT,CASSLGPGSNQPQHF
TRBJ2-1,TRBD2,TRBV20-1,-,TGCAGTGCTAGTCGTAGCGGGAGGCCCAATGAGCAGTTCTTC,CSASRSGRPNEQFF
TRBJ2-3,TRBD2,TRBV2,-,TGTGCCAGCAGTTTCCTAGCGGGTCCCACAGATACGCAGTATTTT,CASSFLAGPTDTQYF
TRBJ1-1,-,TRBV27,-,TGTGCCAGCAGTTTAGAGGGGGTGAACACTGAAGCTTTCTTT,CASSLEGVNTEAFF
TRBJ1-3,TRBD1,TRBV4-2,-,TGTGCCAGCAGCCAAAACCCAACGGGACAGGGGGCTTTCTCTGGAAACACCATATATTTT,CASSQNPTGQGAFSGNTIYF
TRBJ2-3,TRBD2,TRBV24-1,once,TGTGCCACCAGTGACCCCATTGGGGGGGTCGCAGATACGCAGTATTTT,CATSDPIGGVADTQYF
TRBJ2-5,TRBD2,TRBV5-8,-,TGTGCCAGCAGCTTCGGTACACTGGGAGGGGAGACCCAGTACTTC,CASSFGTLGGETQYF
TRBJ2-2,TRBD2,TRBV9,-,TGTGCCAGCAGCGTAGAAGCGGGGGGATTCACCGGGGAGCTGTTTTTT,CASSVEAGGFTGELFF
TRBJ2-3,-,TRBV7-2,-,TGTGCCAGCAGCTTAAGCGGAGTTCCCACAGATACGCAGTATTTT,CASSLSGVPTDTQYF
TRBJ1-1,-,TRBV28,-,TGTGCCAGCAGTTTACAGGGGCCTGAAGCTTTCTTT,CASSLQGPEAFF
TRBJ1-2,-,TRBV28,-,TGTGCCAGCAGTCCTCGGACAGTAGCTAACTATGGCTACACCTTC,CASSPRTVANYGYTF
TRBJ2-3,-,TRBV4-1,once,TGCGCCAGCAGCCCATACAGGGCTTCGGGCGGAGGAGATACGCAGTATTTT,CASSPYRASGGGDTQYF
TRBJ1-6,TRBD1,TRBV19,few,TGTGCCAGCAGACCGGGACAGGGGGGATCACCCCTCCACTTT,CASRPGQGGSPLHF
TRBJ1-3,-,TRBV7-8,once,TGTGCCAGCAGCTTAGTGGGGGGGAGCGGAAACACCATATATTTT,CASSLVGGSGNTIYF
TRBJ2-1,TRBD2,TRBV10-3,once,TGTGCCATCAGGGGGAGGGATAGCTCCTACAATGAGCAGTTCTTC,CAIRGRDSSYNEQFF
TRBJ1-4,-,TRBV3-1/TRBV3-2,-,TGTGCCAGCAGCCAAAGGGGATATAATGAAAAACTGTTTTTT,CASSQRGYNEKLFF
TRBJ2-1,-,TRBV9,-,TGTGCCAGCAGCGTAGGTACGAGCTCCTACAATGAGCAGTTCTTC,CASSVGTSSYNEQFF
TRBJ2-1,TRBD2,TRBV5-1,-,TGCGCCAGCAGCTTGTGGGTAGCGGGAGTCGGCAATGAGCAGTTCTTC,CASSLWVAGVGNEQFF
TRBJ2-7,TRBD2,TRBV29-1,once,TGCAGCGTTGGAAGGCGGGAGTCGACCTACGAGCAGTACTTC,CSVGRRESTYEQYF
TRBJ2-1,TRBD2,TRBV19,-,TGTGCCAGTAGTATAGTTACTAGCGGGAGCCTGTCCTATGAGCAGTTCTTC,CASSIVTSGSLSYEQFF
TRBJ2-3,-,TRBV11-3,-,TGTGCCAGCAGCTCTAAGTCTAGCACAGATACGCAGTATTTT,CASSSKSSTDTQYF
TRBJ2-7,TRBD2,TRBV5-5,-,TGTGCCAGCAGCTTGTGGACTAGCGGGGCGTATACGAGTGAGCAGTACTTC,CASSLWTSGAYTSEQYF
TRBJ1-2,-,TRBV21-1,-,TGTGCCAGCAGCAAAAGGGGCCAGGGGGCATACTATGGCTACACCTTC,CASSKRGQGAYYGYTF
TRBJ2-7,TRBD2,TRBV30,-,TGTGCCTGGAGGGTACTAGCGTCCTACGAGCAGTACTTC,CAWRVLASYEQYF
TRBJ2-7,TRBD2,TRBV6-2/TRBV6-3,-,TGTGCCAGCAGCTTCGTACCTACGGGACTAGTCTTCTACGAGCAGTACTTC,CASSFVPTGLVFYEQYF
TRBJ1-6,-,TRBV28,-,TGTGCCAGCAGAGCCAGCGGCCAGCTAAATTCACCCCTCCACTTT,CASRASGQLNSPLHF
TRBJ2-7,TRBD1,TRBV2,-,TGTGCCAGCAGGGGGGGACAGGGGGCTTGGGAGCAGTACTTC,CASRGGQGAWEQYF
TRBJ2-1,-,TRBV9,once,TGTGCCAGCAGCGCGGAGGGACGGGAGCAGTTCTTC,CASSAEGREQFF
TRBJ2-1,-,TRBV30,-,TGTGCCTGGAGTCCCTCCTATGAGGGAATCAACAATGAGCAGTTCTTC,CAWSPSYEGINNEQFF
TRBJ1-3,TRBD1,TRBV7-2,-,TGTGCCAGCAGCTTTTCAGGGGGCAACGGAAACACCATATATTTT,CASSFSGGNGNTIYF
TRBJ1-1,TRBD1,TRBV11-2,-,TGTGCCAGCAGCTTAGGGAAGACAGGGTTGGTTGAAGCTTTCTTT,CASSLGKTGLVEAFF
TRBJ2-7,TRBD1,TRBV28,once,TGTGCCAGCAGCCCACCGGGACAGGGTTCCTACGAGCAGTACTTC,CASSPPGQGSYEQYF
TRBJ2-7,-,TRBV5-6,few,TGTGCCAGCAGCTTGACAGCCGGTAAGGAGCAGTACTTC,CASSLTAGKEQYF
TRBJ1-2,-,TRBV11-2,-,TGTGCCAGCAGCCCAACCGACACCCGAGGCTACACCTTC,CASSPTDTRGYTF
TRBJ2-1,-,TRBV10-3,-,TGTGCCATCACTCTCCGGGACACTATTTTGGGTGAGCAGTTCTTC,CAITLRDTILGEQFF
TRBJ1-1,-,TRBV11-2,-,TGTGCCAGCAGCTTCCTAGGAGGGAGGGCTTTCTTT,CASSFLGGRAFF
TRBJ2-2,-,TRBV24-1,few,TGTGCCACCAGTCGGGGACAGAACACCGGGGAGCTGTTTTTT,CATSRGQNTGELFF
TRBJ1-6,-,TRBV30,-,TGTGCCTGGAGTGTCGCGGCACCCCTCCACTTT,CAWSVAAPLHF